The clone carrying this T cell receptor beta chain occurred a few times. What it binds is not known. This sample is part of a study of T cells after yellow fever vaccination. General study findings and limits: Of the clonotypes, a small share occurred in both CD4 and CD8 compartments.

TCRdb re-analysed the 5' RACE reads in MiXCR, keeping a single row per CDR3 protein. This sample has a few hundred thousand distinct CDR3 sequences; approximately 3.8% occur once, and the top ten carry 23%. CDR1 and CDR2 from the germline V gene are MDHEN and SYDVKM. J was trimmed by 6 bases and V by 4 bases; bases with no gene match: 4. This CDR3 has 13 residues. This receptor was taken from a man aged 18 to 30 who received the YFV17D yellow fever vaccine. The sequencing used PBMCs, collected on the day of the yellow fever booster vaccination. The chain joins TRBV28 to TRBJ2-7; TRBD1 matches at 9 bases. As DNA, the CDR3 is TGTGCCAGCAGTTCCAAGGACAGGGGCGAGCAGTACGTC. Protein: CASSSKDRGEQYV.